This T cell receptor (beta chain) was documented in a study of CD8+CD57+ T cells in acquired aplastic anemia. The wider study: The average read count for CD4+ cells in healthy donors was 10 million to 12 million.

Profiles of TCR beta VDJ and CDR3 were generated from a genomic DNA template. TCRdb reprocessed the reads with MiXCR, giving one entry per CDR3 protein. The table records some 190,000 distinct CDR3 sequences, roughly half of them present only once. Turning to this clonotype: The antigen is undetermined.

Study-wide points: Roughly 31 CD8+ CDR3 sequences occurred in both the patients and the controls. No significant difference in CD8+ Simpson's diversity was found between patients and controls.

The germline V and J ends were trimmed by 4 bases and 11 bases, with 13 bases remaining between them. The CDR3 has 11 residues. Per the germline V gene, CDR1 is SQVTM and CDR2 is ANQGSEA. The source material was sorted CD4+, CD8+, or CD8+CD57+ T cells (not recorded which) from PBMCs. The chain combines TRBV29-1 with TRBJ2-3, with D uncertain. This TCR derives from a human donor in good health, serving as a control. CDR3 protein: CSVGPYNEQYF. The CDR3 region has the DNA TGCAGCGTTGGCCCGTACAATGAGCAGTATTTT.